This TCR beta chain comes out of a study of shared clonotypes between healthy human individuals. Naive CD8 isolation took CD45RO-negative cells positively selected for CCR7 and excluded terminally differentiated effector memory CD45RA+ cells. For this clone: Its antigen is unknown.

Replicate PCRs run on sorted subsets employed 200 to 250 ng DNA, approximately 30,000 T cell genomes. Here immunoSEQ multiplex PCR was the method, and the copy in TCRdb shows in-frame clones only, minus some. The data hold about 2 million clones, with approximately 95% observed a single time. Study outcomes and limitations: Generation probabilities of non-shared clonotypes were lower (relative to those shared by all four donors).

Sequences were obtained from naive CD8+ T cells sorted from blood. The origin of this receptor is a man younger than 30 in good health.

The CDR3 nucleotides read TGTGCCAGCAGCTTGGCCGTGGGACAGGGAATCTATGGCTACACCTTC. Protein sequence: CASSLAVGQGIYGYTF. This chain links TRBV5-6 with TRBJ1-2, with 9 nucleotides matching TRBD1. Germline assignment: CDR1 SGHDT and CDR2 YYEEEE. CDR3 length equals 16 residues. Germline trimming cut 0 bases from V and 4 bases from J; bases unmatched to any gene: 7.